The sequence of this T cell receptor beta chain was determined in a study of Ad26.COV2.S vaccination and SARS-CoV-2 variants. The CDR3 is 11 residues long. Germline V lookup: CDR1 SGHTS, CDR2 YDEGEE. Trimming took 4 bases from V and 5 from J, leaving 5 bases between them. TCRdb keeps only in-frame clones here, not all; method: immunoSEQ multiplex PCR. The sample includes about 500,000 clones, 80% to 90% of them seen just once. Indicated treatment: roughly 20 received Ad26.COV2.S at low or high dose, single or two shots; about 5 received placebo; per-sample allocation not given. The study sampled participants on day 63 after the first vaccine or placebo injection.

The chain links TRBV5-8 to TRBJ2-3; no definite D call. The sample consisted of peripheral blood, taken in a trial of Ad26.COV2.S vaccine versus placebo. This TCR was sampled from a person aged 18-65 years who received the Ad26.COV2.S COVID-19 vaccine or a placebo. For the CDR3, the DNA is TGTGCCAGCAGCAAGAGAGATACGCAGTATTTT. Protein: CASSKRDTQYF.